This T cell receptor (beta chain) was recorded in a study of blood T cell repertoires in COVID-19. About the study: From T cells, B-cell-depleted T cells, or PBMCs came the material, which was cDNA or gDNA.

The CDR3 spans 15 residues. V was clipped by 2 bases and J by 0 bases, with 11 bases between them. In germline, CDR1 is GTSNPN, CDR2 SVGIG (reference sequence). This table comes from immunoSEQ multiplex PCR, and its TCRdb copy is limited to in-frame clones, with some not included. The sample contains 100,000 to 150,000 clones, 65% to 90% of which appear only once. Sequenced sample: peripheral blood. This receptor was taken from an elderly man with active or convalescent COVID-19. The chain carries TRBV30 and TRBJ1-5; unclear D gene. The CDR3 reads CAWSSATRSNQPQHF. The CDR3 DNA reads as TGTGCCTGGAGTAGTGCCACTCGTAGCAATCAGCCCCAGCATTTT.